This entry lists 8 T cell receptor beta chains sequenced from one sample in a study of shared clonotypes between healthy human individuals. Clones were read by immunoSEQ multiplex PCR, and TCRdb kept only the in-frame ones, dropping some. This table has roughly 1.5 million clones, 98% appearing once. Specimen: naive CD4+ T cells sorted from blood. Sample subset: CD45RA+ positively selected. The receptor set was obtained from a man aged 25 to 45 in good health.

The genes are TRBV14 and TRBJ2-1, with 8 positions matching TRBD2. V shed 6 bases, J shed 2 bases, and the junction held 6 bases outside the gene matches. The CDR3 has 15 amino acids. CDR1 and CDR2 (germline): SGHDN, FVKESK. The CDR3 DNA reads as TGTGCCAGCAGTCGCTCGGGACTAGCCTACAATGAGCAGTTCTTC. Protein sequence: CASSRSGLAYNEQFF.

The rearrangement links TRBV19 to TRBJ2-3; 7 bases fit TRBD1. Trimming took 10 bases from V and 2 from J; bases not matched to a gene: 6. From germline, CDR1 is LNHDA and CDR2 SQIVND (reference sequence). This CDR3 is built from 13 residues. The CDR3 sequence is CATRGQVTDTQYF. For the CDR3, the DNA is TGTGCCACTAGGGGGCAGGTCACAGATACGCAGTATTTT.

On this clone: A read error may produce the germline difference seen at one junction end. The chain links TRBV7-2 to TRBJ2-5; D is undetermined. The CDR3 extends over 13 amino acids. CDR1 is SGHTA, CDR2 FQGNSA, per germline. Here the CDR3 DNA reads TGTGCCAGCAGCGCGTCCAACCAGGAGACCCAGTACTTC. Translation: CASSASNQETQYF.

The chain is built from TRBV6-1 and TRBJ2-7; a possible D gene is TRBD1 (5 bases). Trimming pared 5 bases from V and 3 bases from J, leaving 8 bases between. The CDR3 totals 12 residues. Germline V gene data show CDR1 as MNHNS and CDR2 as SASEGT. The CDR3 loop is CASSKGNYEQYF. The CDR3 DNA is TGTGCCAGCAGTAAGGGGAACTACGAGCAGTACTTC.

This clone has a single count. CDR3 amino acids: CATSGGQGNSGTQYF. The DNA for the CDR3 is TGTGCCACCAGCGGAGGACAGGGCAATAGCGGGACCCAGTACTTC. This sequence joins TRBV15 and TRBJ2-5; 8 bases are a match to TRBD1. Germline CDR1 and CDR2: LNHNV and YYDKDF (reference sequence). V was clipped by 5 bases and J by 7 bases; unmatched bases: 12. The CDR3 length is 15 residues.

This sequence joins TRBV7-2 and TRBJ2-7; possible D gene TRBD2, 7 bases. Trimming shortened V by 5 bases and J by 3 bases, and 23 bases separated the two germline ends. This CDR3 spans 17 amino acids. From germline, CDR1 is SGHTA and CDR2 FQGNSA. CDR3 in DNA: TGTGCCAGCAGCACCCCTCTGGGTCGGGGGGCGGACTACGAGCAGTACTTC. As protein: CASSTPLGRGADYEQYF. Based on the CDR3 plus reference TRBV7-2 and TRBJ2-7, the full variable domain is GAGVSQSPSNKVTEKGKDVELRCDPISGHTALYWYRQSLGQGLEFLIYFQGNSAPDKSGLPSDRFSAERTGGSVSTLTIQRTQQEDSAVYLCASSTPLGRGADYEQYFGPGTRLTVT.

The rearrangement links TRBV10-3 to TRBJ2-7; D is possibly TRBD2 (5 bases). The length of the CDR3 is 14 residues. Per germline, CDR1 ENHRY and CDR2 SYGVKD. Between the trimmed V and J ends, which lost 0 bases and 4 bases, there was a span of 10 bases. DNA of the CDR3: TGTGCCATCAGTGAGTCTCTGACTAAATACGAGCAGTACTTC. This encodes CAISESLTKYEQYF.

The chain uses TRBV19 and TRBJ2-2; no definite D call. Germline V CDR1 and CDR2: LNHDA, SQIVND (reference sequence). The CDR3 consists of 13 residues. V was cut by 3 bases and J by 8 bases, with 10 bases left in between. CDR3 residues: CASSILDPGELFF. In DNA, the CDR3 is TGTGCCAGTAGTATCTTAGATCCGGGGGAGCTGTTTTTT.